This TCR beta chain was captured by sequencing in a study of shared clonotypes between healthy human individuals. The protocol was immunoSEQ multiplex PCR, while the TCRdb copy is restricted to in-frame clones and leaves out a portion. The sample has more than 2 million clones; around 96% are singletons. Positive CCR7 selection of CD45RO-negative cells yielded the naive CD8 cells, and terminally differentiated effector memory CD45RA+ cells were excluded. Study conclusions and caveats: The rarefaction results pointed to incomplete sorted-subset sequencing despite large depth.

The CDR3 is 14 residues long. Per the germline V gene, CDR1 is SEHNR and CDR2 is FQNEAQ (reference sequence). V gave up 5 bases and J gave up 7 bases, with 14 bases separating them. This clone was recorded only once. Its antigen is unknown. The gene calls are TRBV7-9 and TRBJ1-4; D is possibly TRBD1 (5 bases). Sequenced material: naive CD8+ T cells sorted from blood. The TCR comes from a man aged 18 to 35 in good health. CDR3 bases: TGTGCCAGCAGCGCCGAGTTGGGGCGTGAAAAACTGTTTTTT. This encodes CASSAELGREKLFF.